This T cell receptor (beta chain) was sequenced during a study of T cells in Graves' hyperthyroidism and ophthalmopathy. As for this clonotype: Its specificity is not known.

General study results and limits: Patients with ophthalmopathy were separated from those with stable hyperthyroidism by a 13 V-J model. In the blood, most expanded thyroid clonotypes above 0.001 appeared as well.

This CDR3 is 16 amino acids long. V dropped 1 base and J dropped 0 bases, with 10 bases sitting between them. Germline CDR1 reads LNHDA; CDR2 reads SQIVND (reference sequence). What was amplified from RNA transcripts were TCR beta CDR3 regions. The HTBI primer set was used in a first-round RT-PCR of the TCR CDR3. TCRdb passed the multiplex PCR reads through MiXCR, listing each CDR3 protein once. The sample has roughly 700,000 distinct CDR3 sequences; 11% to 15% are singletons. What was sequenced was blood. This sequence was found in a woman aged 18-29 years with Graves' hyperthyroidism. The chain employs TRBV19 and TRBJ1-5; no firm D call. The CDR3 DNA follows: TGTGCCAGTAGTATAGCACAGTATTATAGCAATCAGCCCCAGCATTTT. Translating it yields CASSIAQYYSNQPQHF.